This TCR beta chain was captured in a study of vaccination effects on CD4 cells after COVID-19. Study results and limitations: At late timepoints after vaccination, vaccine- and infection-induced clones shrank markedly.

The culture ran for roughly ten days before CD4+ T cells were isolated. Of the BNT162b2 and mRNA-1273 vaccines, participants received two doses of one or the other. Vaccine recipients lacked prior SARS-CoV-2 infection and had negative nucleocapsid antibodies. Trimming stripped 3 bases from V and 1 base from J, with 13 bases between. Germline V gene data show CDR1 as ENHRY and CDR2 as SYGVKD. The CDR3 is 16 residues long. Concerning this clone: Its target is unknown.

TCRdb's table, derived via immunoSEQ multiplex PCR, lists solely in-frame clones and lacks some. The data contain approximately 57,000 clones, around four fifths of them seen just once; the ten biggest clones take up approximately 4.5%. This clonotype was sampled from a human donor who received a COVID-19 vaccine. This sequence joins TRBV10-3 and TRBJ1-5; D call uncertain. Specimen: CD4+ T cells from PBMCs cultured without peptide, collected after COVID-19 vaccination. CDR3 nucleotide sequence: TGTGCCATCAGTGACTCTAGGACGGGGAGCAATCAGCCCCAGCATTTT. It encodes CAISDSRTGSNQPQHF.